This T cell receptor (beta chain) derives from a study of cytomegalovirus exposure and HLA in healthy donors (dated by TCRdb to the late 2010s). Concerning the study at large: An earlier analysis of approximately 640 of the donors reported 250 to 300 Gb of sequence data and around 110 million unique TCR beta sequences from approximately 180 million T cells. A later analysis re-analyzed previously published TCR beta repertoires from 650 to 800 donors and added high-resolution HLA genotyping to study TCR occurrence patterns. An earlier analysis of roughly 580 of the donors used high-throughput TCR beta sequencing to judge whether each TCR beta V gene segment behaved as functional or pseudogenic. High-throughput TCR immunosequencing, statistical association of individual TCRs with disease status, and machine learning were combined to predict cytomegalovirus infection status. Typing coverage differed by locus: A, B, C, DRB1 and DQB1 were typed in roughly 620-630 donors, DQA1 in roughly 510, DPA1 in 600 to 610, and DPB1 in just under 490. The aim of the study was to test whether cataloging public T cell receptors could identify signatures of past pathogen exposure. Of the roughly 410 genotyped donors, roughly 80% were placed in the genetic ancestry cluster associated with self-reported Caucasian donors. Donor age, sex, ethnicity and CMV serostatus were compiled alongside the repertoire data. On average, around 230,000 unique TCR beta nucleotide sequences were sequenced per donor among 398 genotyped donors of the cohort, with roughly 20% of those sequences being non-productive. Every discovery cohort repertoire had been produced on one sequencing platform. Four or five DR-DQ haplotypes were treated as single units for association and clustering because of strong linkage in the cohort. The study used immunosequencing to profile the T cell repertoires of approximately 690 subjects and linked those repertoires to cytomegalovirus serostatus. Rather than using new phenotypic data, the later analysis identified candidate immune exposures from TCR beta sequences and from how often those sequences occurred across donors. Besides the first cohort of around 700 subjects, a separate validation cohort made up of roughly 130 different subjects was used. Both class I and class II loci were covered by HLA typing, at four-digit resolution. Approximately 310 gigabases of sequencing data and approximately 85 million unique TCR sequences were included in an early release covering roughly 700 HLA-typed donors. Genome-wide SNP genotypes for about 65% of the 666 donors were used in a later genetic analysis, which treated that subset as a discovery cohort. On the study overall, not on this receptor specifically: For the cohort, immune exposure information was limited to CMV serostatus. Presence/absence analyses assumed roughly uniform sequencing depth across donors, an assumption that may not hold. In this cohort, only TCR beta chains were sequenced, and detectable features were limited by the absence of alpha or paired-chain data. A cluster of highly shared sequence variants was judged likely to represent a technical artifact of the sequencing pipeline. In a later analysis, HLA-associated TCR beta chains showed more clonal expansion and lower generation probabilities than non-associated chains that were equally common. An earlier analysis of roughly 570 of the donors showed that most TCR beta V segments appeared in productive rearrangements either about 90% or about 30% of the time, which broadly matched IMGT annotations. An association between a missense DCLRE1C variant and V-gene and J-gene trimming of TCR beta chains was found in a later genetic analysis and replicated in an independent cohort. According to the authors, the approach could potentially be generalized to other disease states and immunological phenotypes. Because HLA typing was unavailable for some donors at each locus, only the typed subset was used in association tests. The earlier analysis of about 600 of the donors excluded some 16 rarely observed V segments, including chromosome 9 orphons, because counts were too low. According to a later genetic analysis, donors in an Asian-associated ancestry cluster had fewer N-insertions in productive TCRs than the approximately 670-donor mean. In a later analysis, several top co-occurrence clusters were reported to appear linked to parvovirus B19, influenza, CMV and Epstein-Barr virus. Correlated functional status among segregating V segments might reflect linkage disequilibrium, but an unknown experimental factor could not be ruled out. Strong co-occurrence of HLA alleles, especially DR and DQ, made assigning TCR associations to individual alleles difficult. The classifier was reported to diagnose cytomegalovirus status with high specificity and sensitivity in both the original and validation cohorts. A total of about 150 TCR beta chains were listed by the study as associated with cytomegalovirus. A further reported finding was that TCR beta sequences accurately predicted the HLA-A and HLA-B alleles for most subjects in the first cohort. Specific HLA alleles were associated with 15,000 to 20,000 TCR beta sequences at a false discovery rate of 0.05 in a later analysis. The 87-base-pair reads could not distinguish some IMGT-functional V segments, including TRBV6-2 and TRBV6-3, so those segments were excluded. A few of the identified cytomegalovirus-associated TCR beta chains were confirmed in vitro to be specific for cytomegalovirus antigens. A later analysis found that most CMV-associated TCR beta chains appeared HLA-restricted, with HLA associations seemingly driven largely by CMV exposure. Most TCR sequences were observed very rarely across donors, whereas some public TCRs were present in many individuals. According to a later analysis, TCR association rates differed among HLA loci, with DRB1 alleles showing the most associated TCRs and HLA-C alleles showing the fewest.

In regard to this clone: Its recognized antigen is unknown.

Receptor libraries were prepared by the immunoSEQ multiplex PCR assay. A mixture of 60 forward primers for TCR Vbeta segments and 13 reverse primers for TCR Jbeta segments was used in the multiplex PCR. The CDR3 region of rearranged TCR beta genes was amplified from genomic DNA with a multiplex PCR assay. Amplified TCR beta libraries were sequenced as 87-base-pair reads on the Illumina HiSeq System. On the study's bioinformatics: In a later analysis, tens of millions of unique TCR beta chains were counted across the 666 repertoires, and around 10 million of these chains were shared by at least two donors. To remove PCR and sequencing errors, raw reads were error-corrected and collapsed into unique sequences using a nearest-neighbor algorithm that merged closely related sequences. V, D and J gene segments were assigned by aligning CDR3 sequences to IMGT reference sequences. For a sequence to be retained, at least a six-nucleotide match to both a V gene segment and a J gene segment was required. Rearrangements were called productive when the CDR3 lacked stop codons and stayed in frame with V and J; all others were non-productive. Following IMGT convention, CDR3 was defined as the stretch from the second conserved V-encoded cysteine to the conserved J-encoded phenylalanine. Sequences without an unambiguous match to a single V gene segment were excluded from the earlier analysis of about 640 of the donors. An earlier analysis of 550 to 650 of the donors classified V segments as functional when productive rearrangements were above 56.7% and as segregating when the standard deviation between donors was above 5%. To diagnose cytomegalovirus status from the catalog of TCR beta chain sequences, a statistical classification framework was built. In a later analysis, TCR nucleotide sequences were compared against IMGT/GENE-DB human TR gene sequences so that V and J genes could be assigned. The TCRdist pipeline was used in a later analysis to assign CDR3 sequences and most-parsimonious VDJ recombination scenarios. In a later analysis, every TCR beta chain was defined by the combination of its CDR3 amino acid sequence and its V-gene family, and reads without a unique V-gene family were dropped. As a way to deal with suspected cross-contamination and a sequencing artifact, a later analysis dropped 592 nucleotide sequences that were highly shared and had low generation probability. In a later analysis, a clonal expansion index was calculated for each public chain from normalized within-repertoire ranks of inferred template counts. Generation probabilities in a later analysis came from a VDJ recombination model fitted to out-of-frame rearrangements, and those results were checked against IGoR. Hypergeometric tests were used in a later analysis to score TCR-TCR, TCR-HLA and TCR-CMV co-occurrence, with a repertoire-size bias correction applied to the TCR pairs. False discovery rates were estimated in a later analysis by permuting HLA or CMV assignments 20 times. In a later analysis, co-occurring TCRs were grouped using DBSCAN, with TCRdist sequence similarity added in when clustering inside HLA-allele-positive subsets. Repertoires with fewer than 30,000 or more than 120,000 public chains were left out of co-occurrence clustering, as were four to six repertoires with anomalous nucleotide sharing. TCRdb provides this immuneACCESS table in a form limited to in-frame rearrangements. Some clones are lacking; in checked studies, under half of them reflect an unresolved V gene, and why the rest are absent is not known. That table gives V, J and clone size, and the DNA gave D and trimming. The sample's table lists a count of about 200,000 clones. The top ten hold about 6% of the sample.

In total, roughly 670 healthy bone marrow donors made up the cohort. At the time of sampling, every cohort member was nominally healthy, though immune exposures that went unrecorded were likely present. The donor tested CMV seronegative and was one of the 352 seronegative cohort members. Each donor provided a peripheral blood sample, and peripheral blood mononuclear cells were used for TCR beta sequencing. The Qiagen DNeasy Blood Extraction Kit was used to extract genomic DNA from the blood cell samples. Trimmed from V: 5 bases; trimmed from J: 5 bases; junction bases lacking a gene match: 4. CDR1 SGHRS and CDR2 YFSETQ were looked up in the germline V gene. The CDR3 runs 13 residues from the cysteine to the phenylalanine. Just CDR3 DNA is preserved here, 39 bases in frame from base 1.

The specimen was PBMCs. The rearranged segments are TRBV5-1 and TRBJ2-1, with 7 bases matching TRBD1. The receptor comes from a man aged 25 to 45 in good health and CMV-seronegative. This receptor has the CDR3 CASREGQDNEQFF. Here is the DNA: TGCGCCAGCAGGGAAGGACAGGACAATGAGCAGTTCTTC.